Listed below are T cell receptor beta chains from one sample, sequenced in a study of CD8 T cells in ankylosing spondylitis. TCRdb reprocessed the 5' RACE reads with MiXCR, giving one entry per CDR3 protein. The profile shows 200,000 to 250,000 distinct CDR3 sequences, approximately 7.4% of them singletons. The sequencing sample was made of blood, either unsorted or a sorted T cell fraction (not recorded which). These receptors were collected from a male donor with ankylosing spondylitis. The CDR3 runs from the conserved cysteine through the conserved F or W. Fields, in order: V gene, J gene, CDR3 protein.

>TRBV20-1|TRBJ2-7
CSARDFRQISYEQYF
>TRBV9|TRBJ2-5
CASSGLARAQETQYF
>TRBV7-2|TRBJ2-3
CASSSLLWTRADTQYF
>TRBV12-3/TRBV12-4|TRBJ2-1
CASRDRGVTNEQFF
>TRBV30|TRBJ2-7
CALRDDSYEQYF
>TRBV3-1|TRBJ2-3
CASSRARRADVSDTQYF
>TRBV7-9|TRBJ2-7
CASSLEARTGKQYF
>TRBV2|TRBJ2-1
CASGTSGGSSYNEQFF
>TRBV27|TRBJ2-2
CASSALINTGELFF
>TRBV12-3/TRBV12-4|TRBJ1-3
CASSLKGGPENTIYF
>TRBV6-2/TRBV6-3|TRBJ2-5
CASRQLRGETQYF
>TRBV9|TRBJ1-3
CASGEGPGNTIYF
>TRBV10-3|TRBJ1-2
CAISETPRGHYGYTF
>TRBV20-1|TRBJ1-1
CSASEGSMNTEAFF
>TRBV7-9|TRBJ1-3
CASSLGVISGNTIYF
>TRBV12-3/TRBV12-4|TRBJ1-1
CASSLAGRTEAFF
>TRBV25-1|TRBJ2-5
CATLDGATQYF
>TRBV12-3/TRBV12-4|TRBJ2-7
CASSFRTSGRSTDEQYF
>TRBV29-1|TRBJ2-7
CSVGQGQGTHYEQYF
>TRBV6-5|TRBJ1-2
CASSYRDVDYGYTF
>TRBV5-1|TRBJ2-7
CASSDQPGQGVYEQYF
>TRBV2|TRBJ1-2
CASSELRVSANYGYTF
>TRBV7-9|TRBJ2-4
CASSLAKGANIQYF
>TRBV29-1|TRBJ1-2
CSVTGTGVGGYTF
>TRBV20-1|TRBJ2-5
CSARPTGGRIETQYF
>TRBV5-1|TRBJ2-7
CASSWLTGDEQYF
>TRBV20-1|TRBJ2-2
CSPRDLTGNAGELFF
>TRBV29-1|TRBJ2-2
CSVESGLNGELFF
>TRBV7-9|TRBJ2-5
CASSSVTGGEETQYF
>TRBV7-9|TRBJ1-1
CASSLGPAGLNTEAFF
>TRBV5-8|TRBJ2-5
CASSSGLYQETQYF
>TRBV7-6|TRBJ2-1
CASSFGQVEQFF
>TRBV7-9|TRBJ2-1
CASKGVLGSEQFF
>TRBV11-1|TRBJ2-7
CASSSGTGSTYEQYF
>TRBV14|TRBJ1-1
CASSQEFRNPFEAFF
>TRBV5-1|TRBJ2-3
CASSFDWTSGRETDTQYF
>TRBV6-2/TRBV6-3|TRBJ2-1
CASSYTLEQFF
>TRBV23-1|TRBJ2-7
CASSRHRRGEQYF
>TRBV7-8|TRBJ1-2
CASSTRGQRGYGYTF
>TRBV7-9|TRBJ2-7
CASSLALYLTSSYEQYF
>TRBV7-2|TRBJ2-1
CASSLALLASGYNEQFF
>TRBV5-1|TRBJ2-7
CASSPGMSYEQYF
>TRBV28|TRBJ1-5
CASSLFRVIRNQPQHF